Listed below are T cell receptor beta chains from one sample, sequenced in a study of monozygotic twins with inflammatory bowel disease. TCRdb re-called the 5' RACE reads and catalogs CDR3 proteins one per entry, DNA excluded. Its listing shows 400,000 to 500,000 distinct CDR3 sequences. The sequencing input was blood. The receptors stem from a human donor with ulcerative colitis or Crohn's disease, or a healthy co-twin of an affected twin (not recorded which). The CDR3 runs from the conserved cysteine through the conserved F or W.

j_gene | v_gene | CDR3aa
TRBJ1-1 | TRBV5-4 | CASSLDRGDTEAFF
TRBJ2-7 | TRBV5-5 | CASSLWDTTYEQYF
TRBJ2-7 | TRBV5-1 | CASSLAGTGPEQYF
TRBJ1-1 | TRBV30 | CAWRGANTEAFF
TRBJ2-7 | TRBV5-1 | CASSLSTGTEQYF
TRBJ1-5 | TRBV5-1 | CASSLGDMGPLEQPQHF
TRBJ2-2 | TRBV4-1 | CASSPLAGINTGELFF
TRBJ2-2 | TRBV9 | CASSVSPQRVNTGELFF
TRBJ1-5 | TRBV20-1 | CSARDHRGYQPQHF
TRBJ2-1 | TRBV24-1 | CATSDSGLAGLGNEQFF
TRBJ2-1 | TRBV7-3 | CASSPESTDYNEQFF
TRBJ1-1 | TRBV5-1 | CASSLDRNSNTEAFF
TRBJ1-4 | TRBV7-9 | CASSLLPDRDRNEKLFF
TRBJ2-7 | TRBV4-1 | CASSQDKGSTYEQYF
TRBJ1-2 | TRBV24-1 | CATSDDSSASF
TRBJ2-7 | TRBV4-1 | CASSPYQGNRYYEQYF
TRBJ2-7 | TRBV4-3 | CASSQERGDSYEQYF
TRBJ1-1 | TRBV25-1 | CASETVGTEAFF
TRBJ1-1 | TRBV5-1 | CASSSDRLNTEAFF
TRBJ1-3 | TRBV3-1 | CASTGTASGNTIYF
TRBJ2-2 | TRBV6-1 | CASSSLAGGVGELFF
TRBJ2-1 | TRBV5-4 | CASSSRGRDHNEQFF
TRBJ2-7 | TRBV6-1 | CASRPGTSGTYEQYF
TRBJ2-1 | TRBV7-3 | CASSLVGGYEQFF